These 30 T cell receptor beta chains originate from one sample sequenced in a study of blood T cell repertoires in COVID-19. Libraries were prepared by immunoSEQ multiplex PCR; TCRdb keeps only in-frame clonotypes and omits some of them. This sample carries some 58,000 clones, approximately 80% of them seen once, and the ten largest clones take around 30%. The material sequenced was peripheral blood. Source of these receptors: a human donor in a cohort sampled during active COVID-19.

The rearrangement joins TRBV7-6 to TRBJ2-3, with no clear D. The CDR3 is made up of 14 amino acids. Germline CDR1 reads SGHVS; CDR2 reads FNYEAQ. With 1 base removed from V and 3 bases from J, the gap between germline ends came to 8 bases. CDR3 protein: CASSLGPRTDTQYF. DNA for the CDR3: TGTGCCAGCAGCTTAGGCCCCCGGACAGATACGCAGTATTTT.

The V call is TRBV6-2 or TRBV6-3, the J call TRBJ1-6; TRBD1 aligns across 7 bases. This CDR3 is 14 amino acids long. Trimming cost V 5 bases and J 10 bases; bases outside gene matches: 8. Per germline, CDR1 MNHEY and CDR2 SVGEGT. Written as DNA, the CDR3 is TGTGCCAGCAGTCGAACCGGGACAGCCTCACCCCTCCACTTT. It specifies CASSRTGTASPLHF.

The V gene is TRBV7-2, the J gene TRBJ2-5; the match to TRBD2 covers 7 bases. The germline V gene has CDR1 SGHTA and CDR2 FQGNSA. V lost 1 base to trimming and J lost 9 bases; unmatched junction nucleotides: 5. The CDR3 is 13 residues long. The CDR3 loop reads CASSLGEGRPQYF. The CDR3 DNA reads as TGTGCCAGCAGCTTAGGGGAGGGGAGGCCCCAGTACTTC.

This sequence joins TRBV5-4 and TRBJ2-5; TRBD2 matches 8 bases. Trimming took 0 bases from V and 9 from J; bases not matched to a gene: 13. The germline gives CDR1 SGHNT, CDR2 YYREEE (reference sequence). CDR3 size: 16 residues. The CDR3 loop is CASSLEAGGRGVAQYF. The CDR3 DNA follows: TGTGCCAGCAGCTTGGAGGCGGGGGGCCGAGGTGTGGCCCAGTACTTC.

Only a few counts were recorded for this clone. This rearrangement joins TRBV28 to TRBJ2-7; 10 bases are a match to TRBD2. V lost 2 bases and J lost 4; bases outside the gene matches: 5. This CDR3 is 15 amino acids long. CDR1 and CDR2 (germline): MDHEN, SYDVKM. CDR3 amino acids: CASSLTASGSYEQYF. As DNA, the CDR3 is TGTGCCAGCAGTTTAACGGCTAGCGGGAGTTACGAGCAGTACTTC.

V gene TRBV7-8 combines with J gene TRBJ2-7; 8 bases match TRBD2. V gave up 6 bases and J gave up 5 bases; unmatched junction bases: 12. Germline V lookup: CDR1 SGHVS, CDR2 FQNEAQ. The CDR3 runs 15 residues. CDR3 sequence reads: CASSTSGSRENEQYF. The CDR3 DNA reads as TGTGCCAGCAGTACCAGCGGGAGCAGGGAGAACGAGCAGTACTTC.

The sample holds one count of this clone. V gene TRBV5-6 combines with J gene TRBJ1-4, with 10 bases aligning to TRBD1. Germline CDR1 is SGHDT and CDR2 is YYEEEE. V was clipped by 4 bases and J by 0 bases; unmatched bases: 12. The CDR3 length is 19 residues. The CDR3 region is CASSTAGQGRGSTNEKLFF. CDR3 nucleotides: TGTGCCAGCAGCACTGCGGGACAGGGGAGGGGGTCAACTAATGAAAAACTGTTTTTT.

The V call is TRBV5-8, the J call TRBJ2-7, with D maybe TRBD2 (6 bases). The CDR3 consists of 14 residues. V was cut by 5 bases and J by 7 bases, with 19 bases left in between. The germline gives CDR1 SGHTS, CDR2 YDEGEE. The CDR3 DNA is TGTGCCAGCAGTCTCAGCGGGCCGATCAAGGAGCAGTACTTC. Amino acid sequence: CASSLSGPIKEQYF.

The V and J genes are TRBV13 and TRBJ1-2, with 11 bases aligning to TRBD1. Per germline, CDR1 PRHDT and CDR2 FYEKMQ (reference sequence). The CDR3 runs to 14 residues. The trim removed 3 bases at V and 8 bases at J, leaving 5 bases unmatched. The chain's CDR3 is CASSFRDRGFGYTF. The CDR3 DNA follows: TGTGCCAGCAGCTTCCGGGACAGGGGGTTCGGCTACACCTTC.

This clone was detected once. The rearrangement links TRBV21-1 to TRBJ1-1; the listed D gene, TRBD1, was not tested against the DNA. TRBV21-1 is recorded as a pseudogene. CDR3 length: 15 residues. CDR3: CASLPSGTANTEAFF. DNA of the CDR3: TGTGCCAGCCTACCTTCCGGGACAGCTAACACTGAAGCTTTCTTT.

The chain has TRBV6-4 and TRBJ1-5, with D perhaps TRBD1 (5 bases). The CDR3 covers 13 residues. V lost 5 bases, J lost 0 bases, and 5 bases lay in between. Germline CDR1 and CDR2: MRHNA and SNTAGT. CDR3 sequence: CASSQGSNQPQHF. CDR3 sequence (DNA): TGTGCCAGCAGTCAGGGTAGCAATCAGCCCCAGCATTTT.

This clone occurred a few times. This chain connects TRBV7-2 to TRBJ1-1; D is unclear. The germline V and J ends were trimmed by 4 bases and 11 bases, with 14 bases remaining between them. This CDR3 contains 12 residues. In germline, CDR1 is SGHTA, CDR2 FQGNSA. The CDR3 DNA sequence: TGTGCCAGCAGCTGGGAACGCGGGTCGGCTTTCTTT. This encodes CASSWERGSAFF.

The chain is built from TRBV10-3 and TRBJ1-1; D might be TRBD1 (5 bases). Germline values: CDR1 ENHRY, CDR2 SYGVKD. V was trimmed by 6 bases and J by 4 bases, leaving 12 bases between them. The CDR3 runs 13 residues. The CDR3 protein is CAIRPGGGTEAFF. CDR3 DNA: TGTGCCATCAGGCCCGGGGGGGGCACTGAAGCTTTCTTT.

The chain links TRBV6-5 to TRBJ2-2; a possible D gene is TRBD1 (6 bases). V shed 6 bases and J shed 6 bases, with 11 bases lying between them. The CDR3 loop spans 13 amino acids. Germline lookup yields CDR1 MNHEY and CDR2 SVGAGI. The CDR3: CASRSPGAGELFF. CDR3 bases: TGTGCCAGCAGATCACCAGGGGCCGGGGAGCTGTTTTTT.

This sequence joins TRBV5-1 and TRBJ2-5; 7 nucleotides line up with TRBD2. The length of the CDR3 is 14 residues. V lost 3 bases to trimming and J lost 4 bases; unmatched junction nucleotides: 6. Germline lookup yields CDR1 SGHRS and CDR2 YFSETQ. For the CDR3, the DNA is TGCGCCAGCAGCTCCAGCGGGACCGGAGAGACCCAGTACTTC. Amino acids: CASSSSGTGETQYF. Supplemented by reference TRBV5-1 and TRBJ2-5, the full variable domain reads KAGVTQTPRYLIKTRGQQVTLSCSPISGHRSVSWYQQTPGQGLQFLFEYFSETQRNKGNFPGRFSGRQFSNSRSEMNVSTLELGDSALYLCASSSSGTGETQYFGPGTRLLVL.

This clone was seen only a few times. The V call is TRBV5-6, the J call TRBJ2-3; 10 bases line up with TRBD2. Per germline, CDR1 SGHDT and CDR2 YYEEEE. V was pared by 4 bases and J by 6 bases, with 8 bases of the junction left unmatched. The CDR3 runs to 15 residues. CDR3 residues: CASSPGTSDDDTQYF. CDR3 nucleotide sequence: TGTGCCAGCAGCCCCGGGACTAGCGATGACGATACGCAGTATTTT.

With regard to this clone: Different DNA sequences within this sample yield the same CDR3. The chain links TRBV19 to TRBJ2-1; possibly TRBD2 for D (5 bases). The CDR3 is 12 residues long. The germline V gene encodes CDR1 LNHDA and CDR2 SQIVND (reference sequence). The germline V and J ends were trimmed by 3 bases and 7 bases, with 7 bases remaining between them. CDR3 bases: TGTGCCAGTAGTATTCGAGGGAATGAGCAGTTCTTC. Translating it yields CASSIRGNEQFF.

In DNA form, the CDR3 reads TGTGCCAGTAGTGGCCGAGGGAGGGCTTACGAGCAGTACTTC. Its protein is CASSGRGRAYEQYF. The J gene is TRBJ2-7, the V gene TRBV19; 7 bases are a match to TRBD2. This CDR3 is built from 14 residues. Per germline, CDR1 LNHDA and CDR2 SQIVND (reference sequence). Germline trimming cut 5 bases from V and 4 bases from J; bases unmatched to any gene: 8.

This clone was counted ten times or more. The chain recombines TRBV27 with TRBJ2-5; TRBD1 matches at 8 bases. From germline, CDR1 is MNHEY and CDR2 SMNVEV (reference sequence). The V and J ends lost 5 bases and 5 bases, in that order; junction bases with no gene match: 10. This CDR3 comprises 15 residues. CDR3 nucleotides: TGTGCCAGCAGTGCCCGACAGGGGACGAAGGAGACCCAGTACTTC. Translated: CASSARQGTKETQYF.

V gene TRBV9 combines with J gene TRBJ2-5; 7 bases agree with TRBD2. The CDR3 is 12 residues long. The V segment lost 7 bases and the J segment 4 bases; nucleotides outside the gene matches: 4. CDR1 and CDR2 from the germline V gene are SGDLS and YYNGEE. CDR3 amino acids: CASGGGGETQYF. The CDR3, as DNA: TGTGCCAGCGGCGGGGGAGGAGAGACCCAGTACTTC.

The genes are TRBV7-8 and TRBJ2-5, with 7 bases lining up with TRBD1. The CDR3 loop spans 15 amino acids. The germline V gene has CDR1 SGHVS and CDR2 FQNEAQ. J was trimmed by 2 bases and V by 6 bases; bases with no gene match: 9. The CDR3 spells CASSLIPGQQETQYF. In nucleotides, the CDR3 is TGTGCCAGCAGTTTAATTCCGGGACAGCAAGAGACCCAGTACTTC.

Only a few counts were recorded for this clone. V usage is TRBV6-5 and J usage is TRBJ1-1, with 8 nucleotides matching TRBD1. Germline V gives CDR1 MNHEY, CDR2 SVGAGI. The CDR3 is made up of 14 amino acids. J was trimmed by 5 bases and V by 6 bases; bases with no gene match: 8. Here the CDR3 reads CASRTDDRGTEAFF. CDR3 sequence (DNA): TGTGCCAGCAGGACCGACGACAGGGGTACTGAAGCTTTCTTT.

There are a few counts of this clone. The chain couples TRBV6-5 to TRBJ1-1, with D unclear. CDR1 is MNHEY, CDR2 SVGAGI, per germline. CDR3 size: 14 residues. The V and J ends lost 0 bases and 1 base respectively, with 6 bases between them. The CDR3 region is CASSYSSENTEAFF. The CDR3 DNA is TGTGCCAGCAGTTACTCGTCAGAGAACACTGAAGCTTTCTTT.

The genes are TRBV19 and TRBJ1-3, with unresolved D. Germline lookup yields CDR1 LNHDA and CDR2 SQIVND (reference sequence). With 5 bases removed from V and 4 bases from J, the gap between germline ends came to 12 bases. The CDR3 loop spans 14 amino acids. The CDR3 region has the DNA TGTGCCAGTAGTTCTGGACTACTAGGAAACACCATATATTTT. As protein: CASSSGLLGNTIYF.

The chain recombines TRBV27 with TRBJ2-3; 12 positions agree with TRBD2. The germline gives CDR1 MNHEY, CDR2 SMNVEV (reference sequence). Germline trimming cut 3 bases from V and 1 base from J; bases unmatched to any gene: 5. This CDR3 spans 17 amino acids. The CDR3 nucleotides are TGTGCCAGCAGTTTCCACCGGACTAGCGGGGGCACAGATACGCAGTATTTT. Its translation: CASSFHRTSGGTDTQYF.

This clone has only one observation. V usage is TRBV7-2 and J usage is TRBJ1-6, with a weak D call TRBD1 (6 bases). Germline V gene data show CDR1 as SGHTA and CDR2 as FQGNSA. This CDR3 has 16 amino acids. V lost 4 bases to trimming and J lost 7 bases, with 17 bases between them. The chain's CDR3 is CASSSIPRGGNSPLHF. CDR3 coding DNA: TGTGCCAGCAGCTCAATTCCGAGGGGGGGGAATTCACCCCTCCACTTT.

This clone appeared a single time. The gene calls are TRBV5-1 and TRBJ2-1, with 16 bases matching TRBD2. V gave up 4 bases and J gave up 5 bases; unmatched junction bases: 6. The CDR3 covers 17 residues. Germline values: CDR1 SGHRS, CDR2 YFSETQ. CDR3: CASSRGLAGGRDNEQFF. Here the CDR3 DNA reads TGCGCCAGCAGCAGGGGACTAGCGGGGGGGCGAGACAATGAGCAGTTCTTC.

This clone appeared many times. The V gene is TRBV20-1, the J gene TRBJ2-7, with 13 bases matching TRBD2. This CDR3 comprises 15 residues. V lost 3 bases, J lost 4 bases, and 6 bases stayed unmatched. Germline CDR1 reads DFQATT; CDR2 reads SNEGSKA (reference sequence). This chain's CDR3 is CSASPRLAGGYEQYF. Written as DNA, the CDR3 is TGCAGTGCTAGTCCTAGACTAGCGGGAGGTTACGAGCAGTACTTC.

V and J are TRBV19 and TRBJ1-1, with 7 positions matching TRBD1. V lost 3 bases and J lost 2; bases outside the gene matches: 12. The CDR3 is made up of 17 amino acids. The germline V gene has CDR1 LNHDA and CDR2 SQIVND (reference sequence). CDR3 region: CASSIPGQRRGNTEAFF. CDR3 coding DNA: TGTGCCAGTAGTATTCCGGGACAGCGGCGCGGTAACACTGAAGCTTTCTTT.

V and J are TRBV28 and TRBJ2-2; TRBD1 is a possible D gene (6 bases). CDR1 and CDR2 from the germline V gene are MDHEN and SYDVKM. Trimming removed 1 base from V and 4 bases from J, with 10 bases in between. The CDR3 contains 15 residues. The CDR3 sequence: CASSLYQGSTGELFF. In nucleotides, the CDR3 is TGTGCCAGCAGTTTATATCAGGGGAGCACCGGGGAGCTGTTTTTT.